These 11 T cell receptor beta chains originate from one sample sequenced in a study of cytomegalovirus exposure and HLA in healthy donors. The study ran its PCR with 60 Vbeta and 13 Jbeta primers. Only in-frame clones appear in the TCRdb table, and some are missing; sequencing was by immunoSEQ multiplex PCR. The table lists some 190,000 clones, around 77% of them singletons. The sequenced sample consisted of PBMCs. These receptors were obtained from a woman aged 18-29 years in good health and CMV-seronegative.

The rearrangement joins TRBV5-4 to TRBJ2-3, with D unclear. V gave up 0 bases and J gave up 0 bases, with 11 bases separating them. CDR1 and CDR2 (germline): SGHNT, YYREEE (reference sequence). CDR3 length: 16 residues. The CDR3 is CASSLGLVSSTDTQYF. The CDR3 region has the DNA TGTGCCAGCAGCTTGGGACTCGTCTCTAGCACAGATACGCAGTATTTT.

The sample holds a few counts of this clone. This chain's CDR3 is CASSYAAGGDTDTQYF. Here the CDR3 DNA reads TGTGCCAGCAGTTACGCGGCGGGGGGAGACACAGATACGCAGTATTTT. The chain couples TRBV6-5 to TRBJ2-3; TRBD2 aligns across 8 bases. CDR3 length: 16 amino acids. V was clipped by 2 bases and J by 2 bases; unmatched bases: 6. The V gene's germline CDR1 is MNHEY and CDR2 SVGAGI.

The V gene is TRBV5-4, the J gene TRBJ2-7, with 9 bases aligning to TRBD2. The J segment lost 3 bases and the V segment lost 5 bases, leaving 12 bases of the junction unmatched. Germline CDR1 is SGHNT and CDR2 is YYREEE (reference sequence). CDR3 length: 16 residues. CDR3 DNA sequence: TGTGCCAGCAGTGAAGGTTTGGCTAGCGGGATCTACGAGCAGTACTTC. Translated, it gives CASSEGLASGIYEQYF.

The chain couples TRBV5-1 to TRBJ2-2, with TRBD2 matching 10 bases. CDR3 length: 17 amino acids. V dropped 0 bases and J dropped 0; count of bases not matched to a gene: 2. Germline V gene lookup returns CDR1 SGHRS and CDR2 YFSETQ. CDR3 bases: TGCGCCAGCAGCTTGGCTAGCGGGGGCTCGAACACCGGGGAGCTGTTTTTT. It specifies CASSLASGGSNTGELFF.

This CDR3 is CSADSSYEQYF. In nucleotides, the CDR3 is TGCAGTGCAGACAGTTCCTACGAGCAGTACTTC. This chain links TRBV20-1 with TRBJ2-7; weak D call: TRBD1 (5 bases). V lost 6 bases to trimming and J lost 1 base, with 7 bases between them. Germline CDR1 and CDR2: DFQATT and SNEGSKA (reference sequence). The CDR3 is 11 residues long.

This chain uses TRBV11-2 with TRBJ2-7, with D tentatively TRBD2 (6 bases). The ends were cut back, 6 bases at V and 2 bases at J, with 17 bases in the middle. This CDR3 has 15 residues. Germline values: CDR1 SGHAT, CDR2 FQNNGV. The CDR3 DNA sequence: TGTGCCAGCAGACAGGTGTCGGGGAGGCCCTACGAGCAGTACTTC. This translates into CASRQVSGRPYEQYF.

The rearrangement uses TRBV6-1 and TRBJ2-1, with 7 bases identical to TRBD1. The CDR3 contains 14 residues. Trimming took 8 bases from V and 6 from J; bases not matched to a gene: 10. Looked up from germline, CDR1 is MNHNS and CDR2 is SASEGT. The CDR3 nucleotides read TGTGCCAGCGCCGTGGACAGGTTACGCAATGAGCAGTTCTTC. Translating it yields CASAVDRLRNEQFF.

CDR3 coding DNA: TGTGCCAGCAGCTTAGCGGTGACAGGGAGAGAGACCCAGTACTTC. It is translated as CASSLAVTGRETQYF. The chain combines TRBV7-6 with TRBJ2-5, with 7 positions matching TRBD1. The CDR3 runs 15 residues. Germline CDR1 is SGHVS and CDR2 is FNYEAQ. Unmatched junction bases numbered 5, after V lost 0 bases and J lost 4 bases.

This chain joins TRBV7-3 and TRBJ2-2; tentative D call: TRBD1 (6 bases). V was pared by 4 bases and J by 2 bases, with 14 bases between. The CDR3 totals 16 residues. Germline values: CDR1 SGHTA, CDR2 FQGTGA. The DNA of the CDR3 is TGTGCCAGCAGCTCCCACGGACAGACTAACACCGGGGAGCTGTTTTTT. Amino acids: CASSSHGQTNTGELFF.

CDR3 amino acids: CASSVAGGGIKTQYF. CDR3 sequence (DNA): TGTGCCAGCAGCGTAGCAGGGGGCGGGATAAAGACCCAGTACTTC. The chain carries TRBV9 and TRBJ2-5, with 8 bases lining up with TRBD1. Germline CDR1 and CDR2: SGDLS and YYNGEE. CDR3 size: 15 residues. Trimming at V came to 0 bases and at J to 6 bases, leaving 7 bases not matched to a gene.

The chain uses TRBV29-1 and TRBJ2-3, with D perhaps matching TRBD2 (6 bases). This CDR3 is 13 amino acids long. The V end lost 3 bases, the J end lost 9 bases, and 16 bases lay between the germline ends. Germline assignment: CDR1 SQVTM and CDR2 ANQGSEA. CDR3 nucleotides: TGCAGCGTTGATTCCCCGGGGGAGTGGACGCAGTATTTT. Translation: CSVDSPGEWTQYF.